Following are 15 T cell receptor beta chains from one sample sequenced in a study of human versus mouse CDR3 diversity and MHC coevolution. Measured with immunoSEQ multiplex PCR; TCRdb has only the in-frame clones, and not every one. Of tens of thousands of clones in the sample, 94% are singletons; the top ten hold over 15%. Sequencing was performed on naive CD4+ T cells from blood. Subset noted: CD45RO-negative CD62L-positive naive CD4 T cells. The receptors come from a person between 60 and 70 years old in good health.

The rearrangement links TRBV2 to TRBJ1-1, with 8 bases matching TRBD1. In germline, CDR1 is SNHLY, CDR2 FYNNEI. The CDR3 has 11 residues. Trimming at V came to 8 bases and at J to 5 bases, leaving 1 base not matched to a gene. The CDR3 loop is CASHRGTEAFF. In DNA, the CDR3 is TGTGCCAGCCACAGGGGGACTGAAGCTTTCTTT.

This clone was counted between two and nine times. CDR3 protein: CAISESTAANEKLFF. The CDR3 region has the DNA TGTGCCATCAGTGAGTCGACGGCGGCAAATGAAAAACTGTTTTTT. The chain couples TRBV10-3 to TRBJ1-4; D uncertain. V was clipped by 0 bases and J by 5 bases, with 10 bases between them. Germline V gene sequence: CDR1 ENHRY, CDR2 SYGVKD. This CDR3 region has 15 residues.

The chain links TRBV5-1 to TRBJ1-3; D remains unclear. The CDR3 length is 17 residues. The germline V gene has CDR1 SGHRS and CDR2 YFSETQ. Trimming removed 4 bases at V and 0 bases at J, with 17 bases between. CDR3 sequence: CASSPGATVISGNTIYF. CDR3 DNA sequence: TGCGCCAGCAGCCCTGGAGCCACTGTGATCTCTGGAAACACCATATATTTT.

The V gene is TRBV19, the J gene TRBJ1-5, with D tentatively TRBD1 (6 bases). V was clipped by 3 bases and J by 0 bases, with 12 bases between them. CDR3 length equals 16 residues. Germline V gives CDR1 LNHDA, CDR2 SQIVND (reference sequence). The CDR3 here is CASSIGQFYSNQPQHF. DNA for the CDR3: TGTGCCAGTAGTATCGGACAGTTTTATAGCAATCAGCCCCAGCATTTT.

This clone was seen a single time. The rearrangement uses TRBV9 and TRBJ2-5; 8 nucleotides agree with TRBD2. J lost 4 bases, V lost 0 bases, and 2 bases had no gene match. The CDR3 extends over 14 amino acids. Germline V gene sequence: CDR1 SGDLS, CDR2 YYNGEE. The chain's CDR3 is CASSVEAGGETQYF. In DNA form, the CDR3 reads TGTGCCAGCAGCGTAGAGGCGGGAGGAGAGACCCAGTACTTC.

The V call is TRBV7-9, the J call TRBJ1-5, with D hard to call. Germline CDR1 SEHNR, CDR2 FQNEAQ (reference sequence). The CDR3 covers 14 residues. V lost 5 bases and J lost 6, with 14 bases in between. In DNA, the CDR3 is TGTGCCAGCAGCATCGACGGAGGCGGTCAGCCCCAGCATTTT. Translating it yields CASSIDGGGQPQHF. The full variable domain, with the rest looked up from reference TRBV7-9 and TRBJ1-5, is DTGVSQNPRHKITKRGQNVTFRCDPISEHNRLYWYRQTLGQGPEFLTYFQNEAQLEKSRLLSDRFSAERPKGSFSTLEIQRTEQGDSAMYLCASSIDGGGQPQHFGDGTRLSIL.

The genes are TRBV5-1 and TRBJ2-1; the match to TRBD2 covers 8 bases. This CDR3 contains 14 residues. From germline, CDR1 is SGHRS and CDR2 YFSETQ. The J segment lost 0 bases and the V segment lost 7 bases, leaving 3 bases of the junction unmatched. CDR3 sequence (DNA): TGCGCCAGCCCGGGAGGGAGCTCCTACAATGAGCAGTTCTTC. Its translation is CASPGGSSYNEQFF.

V and J are TRBV5-4 and TRBJ2-1, with TRBD2 matching 13 bases. The CDR3 consists of 16 residues. The germline V gene encodes CDR1 SGHNT and CDR2 YYREEE (reference sequence). V lost 4 bases and J lost 6; bases outside the gene matches: 7. The CDR3 sequence is CASSLGTSGTPNEQFF. In DNA, the CDR3 is TGTGCCAGCAGCCTTGGGACTAGCGGGACTCCCAATGAGCAGTTCTTC.

The rearrangement links TRBV5-1 to TRBJ2-1, with D possibly being TRBD2 (6 bases). V dropped 0 bases and J dropped 0 bases, with 10 bases sitting between them. The germline gives CDR1 SGHRS, CDR2 YFSETQ. CDR3 length: 16 residues. The CDR3 region is CASSLDRGSSYNEQFF. CDR3 nucleotides: TGCGCCAGCAGCTTGGACCGGGGGAGCTCCTACAATGAGCAGTTCTTC.

The chain links TRBV7-2 to TRBJ2-7; possibly TRBD2 for D (6 bases). This CDR3 has 17 amino acids. The V gene's germline CDR1 is SGHTA and CDR2 FQGNSA. Trimming pared 1 base from V and 0 bases from J, leaving 16 bases between. The CDR3 protein is CASSLGARPGSSYEQYF. The CDR3 region has the DNA TGTGCCAGCAGCTTAGGAGCCCGCCCCGGGAGCTCCTACGAGCAGTACTTC.

This sequence joins TRBV19 and TRBJ1-1; D might be TRBD1 (5 bases). There are 17 residues in the CDR3. The ends were cut back, 6 bases at V and 2 bases at J, with 22 bases in the middle. Germline V gives CDR1 LNHDA, CDR2 SQIVND (reference sequence). CDR3 amino acids: CASRLGQGGERNTEAFF. The CDR3 DNA follows: TGTGCCAGTAGGCTGGGGCAGGGAGGCGAAAGAAACACTGAAGCTTTCTTT.

The genes are TRBV7-3 and TRBJ2-1; TRBD2 aligns across 13 bases. The CDR3 sequence is 16 residues long. Germline CDR1 reads SGHTA; CDR2 reads FQGTGA. With V trimmed by 5 bases and J by 9 bases, 10 bases remained unmatched. In DNA form, the CDR3 reads TGTGCCAGCAGCCCGACCGGACTAGCGGGAGTTGGTGAGCAGTTCTTC. This translates into CASSPTGLAGVGEQFF. Variable domain in full (rest from reference TRBV7-3 and TRBJ2-1): GAGVSQTPSNKVTEKGKYVELRCDPISGHTALYWYRQSLGQGPEFLIYFQGTGAADDSGLPNDRFFAVRPEGSVSTLKIQRTERGDSAVYLCASSPTGLAGVGEQFFGPGTRLTVL.

The rearrangement links TRBV11-3 to TRBJ2-7; 7 bases are a match to TRBD2. The junction had 7 bases not matched to a gene; V was cut back by 5 bases and J by 6 bases. CDR1 SGHNT and CDR2 YENEEA come from the germline V gene. CDR3 length: 13 amino acids. The CDR3 here is CASSLAAGSEQYF. The CDR3 nucleotides are TGTGCCAGCAGCCTAGCGGCGGGTTCCGAGCAGTACTTC.

The chain links TRBV11-2 to TRBJ1-1; no clear D. This CDR3 is built from 14 residues. The germline CDR1 and CDR2 sequences are SGHAT and FQNNGV. With 7 bases removed from V and 1 base from J, the gap between germline ends came to 13 bases. The CDR3: CASKRATENTEAFF. DNA of the CDR3: TGTGCCAGCAAGCGGGCCACCGAGAACACTGAAGCTTTCTTT.

The J gene is TRBJ1-4, the V gene TRBV5-1; TRBD1 aligns across 10 bases. This CDR3 contains 15 residues. V shed 4 bases, J shed 8 bases, and the junction held 8 bases outside the gene matches. Germline assignment: CDR1 SGHRS and CDR2 YFSETQ. The DNA for the CDR3 is TGCGCCAGCAGCCTTACTGACAGGGGGCGAGAAAAACTGTTTTTT. Translation gives CASSLTDRGREKLFF.